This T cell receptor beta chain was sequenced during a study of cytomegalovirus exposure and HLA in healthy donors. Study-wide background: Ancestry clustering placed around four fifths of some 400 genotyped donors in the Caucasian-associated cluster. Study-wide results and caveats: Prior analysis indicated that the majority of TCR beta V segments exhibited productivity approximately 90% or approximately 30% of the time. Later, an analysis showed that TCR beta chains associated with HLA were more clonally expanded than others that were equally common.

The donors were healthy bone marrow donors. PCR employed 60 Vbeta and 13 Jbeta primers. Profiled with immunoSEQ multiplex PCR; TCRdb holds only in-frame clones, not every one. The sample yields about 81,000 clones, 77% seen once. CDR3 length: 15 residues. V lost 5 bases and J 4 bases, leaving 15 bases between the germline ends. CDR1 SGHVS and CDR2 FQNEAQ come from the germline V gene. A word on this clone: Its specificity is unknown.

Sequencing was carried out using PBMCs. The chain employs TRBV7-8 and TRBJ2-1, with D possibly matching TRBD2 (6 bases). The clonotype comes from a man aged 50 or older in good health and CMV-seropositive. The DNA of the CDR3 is TGTGCCAGCAGCCCAGAGCGGGTCGGATACAATGAGCAGTTCTTC. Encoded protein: CASSPERVGYNEQFF.